This T cell receptor (beta chain) was retrieved from a study of shared clonotypes between healthy human individuals. Notes on the study in general: Larger richness was generally estimated for naive than memory subsets.

The table came from immunoSEQ multiplex PCR; TCRdb's copy has only in-frame clones and leaves some out. The data contain roughly 660,000 clones, about nine tenths of them singletons. The germline gives CDR1 SGDLS, CDR2 YYNGEE. This CDR3 is built from 14 residues. V was shortened by 3 bases and J by 2 bases, with 12 bases between the two germline ends. Healthy adults negative for HIV, lacking recent acute infections or vaccinations, served as donors. On this clone: The antigen is unknown.

The sequenced material came from memory CD8+ T cells from PBMCs. Regarding subset: CD45RO+ cells pooled with CCR7-negative TemRA cells. This sequence originates from a young man in good health. Some clones in this sample may be carry-over from other donors' samples. The chain couples TRBV9 to TRBJ2-7, with a possible D match to TRBD1 (6 bases). The chain's CDR3 is CASSASDSTYEQYF. Written as DNA, the CDR3 is TGTGCCAGCAGCGCTTCGGACAGCACCTACGAGCAGTACTTC.